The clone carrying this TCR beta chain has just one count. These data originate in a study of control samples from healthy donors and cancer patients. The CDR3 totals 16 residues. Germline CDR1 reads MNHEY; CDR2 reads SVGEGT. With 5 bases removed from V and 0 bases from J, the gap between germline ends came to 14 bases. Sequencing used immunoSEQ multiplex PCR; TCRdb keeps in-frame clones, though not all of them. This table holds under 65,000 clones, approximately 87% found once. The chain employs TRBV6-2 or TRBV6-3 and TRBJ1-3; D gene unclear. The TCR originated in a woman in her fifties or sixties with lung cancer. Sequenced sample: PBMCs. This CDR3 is CASSQPGTYSGNTIYF. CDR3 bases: TGTGCCAGCAGTCAACCGGGAACATACTCTGGAAACACCATATATTTT.